Listed below are T cell receptor beta chains from one sample, sequenced in a study of blood T cell repertoires in COVID-19. Sequencing was performed with immunoSEQ multiplex PCR; in TCRdb, only in-frame clones are kept and a portion is missing. The profile shows 110,000 or so clones, roughly 83% of them singletons. Material: peripheral blood. These receptors were collected from a woman aged 55-75 years with acute or convalescent COVID-19. CDR3s include the opening cysteine and the closing phenylalanine or tryptophan. D genes are given only for firm matches. Clone size is given for some rows only: seen once, a few or many times, or a class if the clone is expanded.

j_call v_call clone_size d_call cdr3_nt cdr3_aa
TRBJ1-3 TRBV28 - - TGTGCCAGCAGCTCCGGGACACTCGGAAACACCATATATTTT CASSSGTLGNTIYF
TRBJ1-2 TRBV19 - - TGTGCCAGTAGTGCACGGACAGCCCCGCGCTACACCTTC CASSARTAPRYTF
TRBJ1-3 TRBV21-1 - - TGTGCCAGCAGCAAAGCCGGCAAACAGGGGGCGCGTGGAAACACCATATATTTT CASSKAGKQGARGNTIYF
TRBJ1-5 TRBV5-1 - - TGCGCCAGCAGCTCGGGCGAGGGGCCCCAGCATTTT CASSSGEGPQHF
TRBJ1-2 TRBV6-6 - - TGTGCCAGCAGATTCGGACAGAACTATGGCTACACCTTC CASRFGQNYGYTF
TRBJ1-2 TRBV6-5 - - TGTGCCAGCAGTTTGGGATGGTCCGCCCCCGGGAATGGCTACACCTTC CASSLGWSAPGNGYTF
TRBJ1-5 TRBV6-5 many - TGTGCCAGCAGAAATTCCGGACAAGTCAATCAGCCCCAGCATTTT CASRNSGQVNQPQHF
TRBJ2-5 TRBV5-1 - TRBD2 TGCGCCAGCAGCTTGAGGCGGGGGTTTCAAGAGACCCAGTACTTC CASSLRRGFQETQYF
TRBJ1-1 TRBV20-1 - - TGCAGTGCGCGGGGGCTAGCTGAAGCTTTCTTT CSARGLAEAFF
TRBJ1-4 TRBV4-1 - - TGCGCCAGCAGCCAAGGGCGGGGGAATGAAAAACTGTTTTTT CASSQGRGNEKLFF
TRBJ1-3 TRBV2 - - TGTGCCAGCAGTCTGGGCAGCTCTGGAAACACCATATATTTT CASSLGSSGNTIYF
TRBJ1-1 TRBV7-3 - - TGTGCCAGCAGCTTTGGCGGTGACACTGAAGCTTTCTTT CASSFGGDTEAFF
TRBJ2-7 TRBV5-4 - TRBD2 TGTGCCAGCCAAAAGGCGGGGGCCTACGAGCAGTACTTC CASQKAGAYEQYF
TRBJ2-7 TRBV5-1 few TRBD2 TGCGCCAGCAGCGGGCGGGAGGCGGGAACTTACGAGCAGTACTTC CASSGREAGTYEQYF
TRBJ1-2 TRBV7-8 - - TGTGCCCTTGGGGGCCGGGATGGCTACACCTTC CALGGRDGYTF
TRBJ2-5 TRBV5-1 - TRBD2 TGCGCCAGCAGCTTGGCTAAAGCGGGGGGCCAAGAGACCCAGTACTTC CASSLAKAGGQETQYF
TRBJ2-5 TRBV2 - TRBD1 TGTGCCAGCCTCCAGGGGGCGCAAAAGACCCAGTACTTC CASLQGAQKTQYF
TRBJ1-2 TRBV6-1 - - TGTGCCAGCAGTGAGTCGGTAGAGTCGGTCGATGGCTACACCTTC CASSESVESVDGYTF
TRBJ2-1 TRBV19 few TRBD2 TGTGCCAGTAGCCGGGGACTAGCGGGAGAATACAATGAGCAGTTCTTC CASSRGLAGEYNEQFF
TRBJ2-7 TRBV7-2 - TRBD2 TGTGCCAGCAGCTTGGGGGGGTCACTGGGCTACGAGCAGTACTTC CASSLGGSLGYEQYF
TRBJ2-2 TRBV7-2 - - TGTGCCAGCAGCCACCGGGGGGCTTTTAGGACCGGGGAGCTGTTTTTT CASSHRGAFRTGELFF
TRBJ1-3 TRBV18 once TRBD1 TGTGCCAGCTCACCAGTGACTCCGCAGGGGGCAACTGGAAACACCATATATTTT CASSPVTPQGATGNTIYF
TRBJ2-2 TRBV5-4 - TRBD1 TGTGCCAGCAGCCCCCGAGGGGGACAGGAAGCGAACACCGGGGAGCTGTTTTTT CASSPRGGQEANTGELFF
TRBJ2-7 TRBV28 - - TGTGCCAGCAGTTATAGCCTTCTGGAGGACGAGCAGTACTTC CASSYSLLEDEQYF
TRBJ2-1 TRBV19 - - TGTGCCAGTACCTCTCCTCAGGGGTACCATGAGCAGTTCTTC CASTSPQGYHEQFF
TRBJ2-5 TRBV7-8 - - TGTGCCAGCAGCTTGAGCGGGTCACGGGAGACCCAGTACTTC CASSLSGSRETQYF
TRBJ1-1 TRBV2 - TRBD1 TGTGCCAGCAGCGGACAGGTCGTGAACACTGAAGCTTTCTTT CASSGQVVNTEAFF
TRBJ2-5 TRBV18 once TRBD2 TGTGCCAGCTCACCACTAGCGGGAGCGGGGAAGACCCAGTACTTC CASSPLAGAGKTQYF
TRBJ1-5 TRBV11-3 once TRBD1 TGTGCCAGCAGCTTAGTATGGGACAGGGGGCACAGTCAGCCCCAGCATTTT CASSLVWDRGHSQPQHF
TRBJ2-5 TRBV28 - TRBD2 TGTGCCAGCAGTTTCGGACTAGCGGGAGGGAGGTTTATTGTGCAGACCCAGTACTTC CASSFGLAGGRFIVQTQYF
TRBJ2-3 TRBV2 - - TGTGCCAGTCTGCTAGGAGATACGCAGTATTTT CASLLGDTQYF
TRBJ1-5 TRBV10-3 - TRBD1 TGTGCCATCAGTGGACAGGGGTCGGATCAGCCCCAGCATTTT CAISGQGSDQPQHF
TRBJ1-3 TRBV7-8 - - TGTGCCAGCAGACGGGATACTGGAAACACCATATATTTT CASRRDTGNTIYF
TRBJ2-3 TRBV4-1 - TRBD2 TGCGCCAGCAGCCAAAGGAGGCTAGCGGGAGGCACAGATACGCAGTATTTT CASSQRRLAGGTDTQYF
TRBJ1-3 TRBV11-3 - - TGTGCCAGCAGCTTTACAGGCTCTGGAAACACCATATATTTT CASSFTGSGNTIYF
TRBJ2-5 TRBV6-2/TRBV6-3 once TRBD2 TGTGCCAGCAGTTTTAGTGTCGGACTAAGCGGGAACCTAGAGACCCAGTACTTC CASSFSVGLSGNLETQYF
TRBJ1-1 TRBV7-6 few - TGTGCCAGCAGCCCTCAGATGAACACTGAAGCTTTCTTT CASSPQMNTEAFF
TRBJ2-5 TRBV6-5 few - TGTGCCAGCCGTTTCGGACAGGCCGTGGAGGGGACCCAGTACTTC CASRFGQAVEGTQYF
TRBJ1-6 TRBV11-3 - - TGTGCCAGCAGCTTAGGACCGGGTTCACCCCTCCACTTT CASSLGPGSPLHF
TRBJ2-1 TRBV4-1 - TRBD2 TGCGCCAGCAGCCAGGGGATGCGGGGGGGCTCGTCCTACAATGAGCAGTTCTTC CASSQGMRGGSSYNEQFF